The entry below describes one T cell receptor beta chain. Antigen specificity is unknown. The sample originates from a study of cytotoxic CD8 clonotypes in ibrutinib-treated CLL. Study-level information: The study included some 10 relapsed/refractory and fewer than 16 treatment-naive patients; roughly 17 had IGHV unmutated disease. Study-level points and caveats: Sample timing was unmatched between remission and later-progressing patients; lymph nodes unstudied. An increase in clonality occurred at ibrutinib response, followed by a return toward baseline at progression. Baseline clonality was higher than in age-matched healthy donors and moved in step with circulating CD8+ T-cell counts.

Germline trimming cut 3 bases from V and 5 bases from J; bases unmatched to any gene: 7. The germline gives CDR1 KGHSH, CDR2 LQKENI. This CDR3 is built from 15 residues. Sequencing used immunoSEQ multiplex PCR; TCRdb keeps in-frame clones, though not all of them. The table lists roughly 150,000 clones, about four fifths of them singletons, with roughly 2% in the top ten. The sample consisted of PBMCs, taken after 12 months of ibrutinib treatment. This receptor was identified in a human donor with chronic lymphocytic leukemia. This sequence joins TRBV18 and TRBJ1-2; 9 bases are a match to TRBD1. The CDR3 bases are TGTGCCAGCTCACCGAACCGGGACAGGGTTTATGGCTACACCTTC. Translation: CASSPNRDRVYGYTF.